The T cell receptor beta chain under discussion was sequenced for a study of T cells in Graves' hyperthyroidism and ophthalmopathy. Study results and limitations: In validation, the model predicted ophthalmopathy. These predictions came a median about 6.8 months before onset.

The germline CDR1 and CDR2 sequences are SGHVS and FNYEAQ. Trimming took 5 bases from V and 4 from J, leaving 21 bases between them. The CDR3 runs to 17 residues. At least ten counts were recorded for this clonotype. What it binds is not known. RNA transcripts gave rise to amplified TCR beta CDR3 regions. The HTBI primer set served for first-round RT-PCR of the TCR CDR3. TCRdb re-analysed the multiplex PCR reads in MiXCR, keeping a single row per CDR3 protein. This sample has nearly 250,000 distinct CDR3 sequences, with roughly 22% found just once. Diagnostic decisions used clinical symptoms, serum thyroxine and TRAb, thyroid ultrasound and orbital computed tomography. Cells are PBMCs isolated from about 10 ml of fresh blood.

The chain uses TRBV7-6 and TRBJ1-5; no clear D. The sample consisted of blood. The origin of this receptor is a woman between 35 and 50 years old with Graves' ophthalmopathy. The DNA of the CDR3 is TGTGCCAGCAGCGAGGGCCTAGGGATTCCCCCGAATCAGCCCCAGCATTTT. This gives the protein CASSEGLGIPPNQPQHF.